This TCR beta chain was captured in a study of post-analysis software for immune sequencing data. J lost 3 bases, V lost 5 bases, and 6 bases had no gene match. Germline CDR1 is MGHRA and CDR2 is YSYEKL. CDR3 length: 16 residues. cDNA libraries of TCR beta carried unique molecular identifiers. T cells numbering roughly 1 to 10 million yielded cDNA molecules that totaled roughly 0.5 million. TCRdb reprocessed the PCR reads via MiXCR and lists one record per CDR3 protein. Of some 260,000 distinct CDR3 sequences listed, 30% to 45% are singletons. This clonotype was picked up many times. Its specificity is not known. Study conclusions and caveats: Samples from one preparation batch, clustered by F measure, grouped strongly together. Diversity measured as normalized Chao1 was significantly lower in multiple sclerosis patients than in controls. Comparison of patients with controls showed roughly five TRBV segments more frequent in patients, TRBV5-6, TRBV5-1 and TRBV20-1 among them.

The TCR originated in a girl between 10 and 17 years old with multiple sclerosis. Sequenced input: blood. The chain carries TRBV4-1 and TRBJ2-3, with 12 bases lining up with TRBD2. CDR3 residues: CASSYRLAGATDTQYF. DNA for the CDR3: TGCGCCAGCAGCTACAGACTAGCGGGAGCAACAGATACGCAGTATTTT.